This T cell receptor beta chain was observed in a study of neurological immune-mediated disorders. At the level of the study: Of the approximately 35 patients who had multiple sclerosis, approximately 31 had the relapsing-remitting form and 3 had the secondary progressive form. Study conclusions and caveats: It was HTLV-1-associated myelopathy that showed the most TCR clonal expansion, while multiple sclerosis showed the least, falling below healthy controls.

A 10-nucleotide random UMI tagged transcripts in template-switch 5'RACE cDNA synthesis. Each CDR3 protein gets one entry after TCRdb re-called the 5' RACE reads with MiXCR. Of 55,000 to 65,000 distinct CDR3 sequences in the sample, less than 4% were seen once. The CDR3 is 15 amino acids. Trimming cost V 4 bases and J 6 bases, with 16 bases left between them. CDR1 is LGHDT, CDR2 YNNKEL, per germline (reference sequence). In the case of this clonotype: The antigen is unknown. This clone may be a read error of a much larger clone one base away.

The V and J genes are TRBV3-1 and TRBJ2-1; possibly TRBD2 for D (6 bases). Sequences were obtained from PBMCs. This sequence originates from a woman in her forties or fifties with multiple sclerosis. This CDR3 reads CASSPGRTGGNEQFF. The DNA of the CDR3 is TGTGCCAGCAGCCCCGGTCGAACCGGGGGCAATGAGCAGTTCTTC.